This T cell receptor (beta chain) originates from a study of identical twins. This clonotype has a count of ten or more. TCRdb ran MiXCR on the 5' RACE reads and lists one entry per CDR3 protein. The table lists about 520,000 distinct CDR3 sequences, less than 25% of them singletons. There are 13 residues in the CDR3. V was clipped by 6 bases and J by 4 bases, with 13 bases between them. CDR1 is DFQATT, CDR2 SNEGSKA, per germline (reference sequence). The data also belong to a second study, concerning T cells expressing NK-cell markers.

The source material was CD4+ T cells sorted from blood. The receptor's source is a woman under 30 in good health. The V gene is TRBV20-1, the J gene TRBJ1-5, with D perhaps matching TRBD1 (5 bases). In DNA, the CDR3 is TGCAGTGCGCGACCTGGGGGGAATCAGCCCCAGCATTTT. Its protein is CSARPGGNQPQHF.